Each of the 2 T cell receptor beta chains below was sequenced from the same sample in a study of blood T cell repertoires in COVID-19. Libraries were prepared by immunoSEQ multiplex PCR; TCRdb keeps only in-frame clonotypes and omits some of them. Of 300,000 to 400,000 clones in the sample, more than 75% are singletons; the top ten hold approximately 0.93%. The sample was PBMCs or T cells enriched from blood (not recorded which). These receptors were collected from a woman aged 30 to 39 who had recovered from COVID-19.

The genes are TRBV28 and TRBJ2-7; 9 bases map to TRBD2. The CDR3 is 14 residues long. Germline CDR1 is MDHEN and CDR2 is SYDVKM. With V trimmed by 3 bases and J by 2 bases, 2 bases remained unmatched. The CDR3 spells CASSFGGGAYEQYF. The CDR3 DNA is TGTGCCAGCAGTTTTGGCGGGGGGGCCTACGAGCAGTACTTC.

A remark on this clone: Germline is not matched at one junction end, which may reflect a read error. The gene calls are TRBV6-4 and TRBJ2-2; D unclear. CDR1 and CDR2 from the germline V gene are MRHNA and SNTAGT. The CDR3 sequence is 13 residues long. The CDR3 DNA reads as TGTGCCAGCAGTGACTCGAACTCCGGGGAGCTGTTTTTT. This gives the protein CASSDSNSGELFF.